This TCR beta chain was documented in a study of blood T cell repertoires in COVID-19. About the research overall: Donors in the United States, Italy and Spain gave samples during acute or convalescent COVID-19. PBMCs, B-cell-depleted T cells, or T cells were the source of the cDNA or gDNA that made up the material.

Per the authors' pipeline: Reference gene primer amplification gave nucleated cell count estimates. Some clones are missing from TCRdb's copy, which holds only in-frame ones; the method was immunoSEQ multiplex PCR. V and J calls and clone size are as listed in that table; D and trimming were resolved from the DNA. The data contain about 200,000 clones, approximately 80% of them singletons. This clone was detected only once. Germline V gives CDR1 LGHDT, CDR2 YNNKEL (reference sequence). This CDR3 spans 16 amino acids. V lost 1 base, J lost 1 base, and 11 bases lay in between. The sequence was obtained from a man aged 55 to 70 with acute or convalescent COVID-19. The sequencing sample was made of peripheral blood. The rearrangement joins TRBV3-1 (or the pseudogene TRBV3-2) to TRBJ2-1, with D maybe TRBD2 (5 bases). The CDR3 nucleotides are TGTGCCAGCAGCCAAGCGGGGTTAGGATCCTACAATGAGCAGTTCTTC. Residues: CASSQAGLGSYNEQFF.